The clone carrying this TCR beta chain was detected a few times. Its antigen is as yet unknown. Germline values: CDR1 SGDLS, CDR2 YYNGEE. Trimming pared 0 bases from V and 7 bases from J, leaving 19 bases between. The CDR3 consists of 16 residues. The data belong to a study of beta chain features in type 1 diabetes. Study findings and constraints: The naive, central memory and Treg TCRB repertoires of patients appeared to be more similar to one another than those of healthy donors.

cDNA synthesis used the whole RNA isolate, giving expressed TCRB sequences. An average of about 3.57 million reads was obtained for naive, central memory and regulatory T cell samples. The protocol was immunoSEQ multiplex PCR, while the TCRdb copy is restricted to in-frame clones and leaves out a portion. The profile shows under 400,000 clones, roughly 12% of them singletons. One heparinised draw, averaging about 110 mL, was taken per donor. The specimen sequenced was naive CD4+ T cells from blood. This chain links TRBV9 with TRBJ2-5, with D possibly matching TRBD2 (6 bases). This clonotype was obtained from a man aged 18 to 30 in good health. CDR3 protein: CASSVAIEGQGGTQYF. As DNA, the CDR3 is TGTGCCAGCAGCGTAGCTATCGAGGGGCAGGGAGGGACCCAGTACTTC. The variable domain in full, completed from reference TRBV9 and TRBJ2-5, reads DSGVTQTPKHLITATGQRVTLRCSPRSGDLSVYWYQQSLDQGLQFLIQYYNGEERAKGNILERFSAQQFPDLHSELNLSSLELGDSALYFCASSVAIEGQGGTQYFGPGTRLLVL.